The T cell receptor (beta chain) under discussion was sequenced for a study of early T cells in non-severe SARS-CoV-2 infection. The overall study: Unsorted whole blood bulk RNA was sequenced, with unpaired chains.

Study results and caveats: Private and CD4 specificities were missed by VDJdb matching, skewed to anti-spike CD8.

Many counts were recorded for this clonotype. Its target is unknown. The ends were cut back, 4 bases at V and 3 bases at J, with 11 bases in the middle. CDR3 length: 13 residues. Germline-derived CDR1 and CDR2 are SGHRS and YFSETQ. Individual cDNA molecules each received unique molecular identifiers attached to them. Via MiXCR, TCRdb re-called the 5' RACE reads, giving one row per CDR3 protein. Of about 33,000 distinct CDR3 sequences listed, around 5.9% are singletons. Specimen: whole blood. The chain employs TRBV5-1 and TRBJ2-7; the D gene is possibly TRBD2 (6 bases). The TCR comes from an adult who was a healthcare worker with PCR-confirmed SARS-CoV-2 infection or an uninfected control (not recorded which). The DNA for the CDR3 is TGCGCCAGCAGCGATTACGGGGGCTACGAGCAGTACTTC. This codes for CASSDYGGYEQYF.